This entry lists 22 T cell receptor beta chains sequenced from one sample in a study of CD8 T cells in Susac syndrome (dated by TCRdb to the late 2010s). The library was obtained by the immunoSEQ multiplex PCR assay. RNA was extracted with the RNeasy kit and 0.5 to 1 ug was reverse transcribed using random hexamers. The raw public reads went through TCRdb reprocessing: fastp at Q25, MiXCR clone calling, in-frame beta chains kept. Here each entry gathers all rows of one CDR3 protein and keeps the most common genes and DNA. This sample lists under 80,000 distinct CDR3 sequences; roughly 94% were detected once. The ten largest account for about 0.38% of the sample. Sequenced material: CD8+ T cells from PBMCs. These receptors were obtained from a human donor with multiple sclerosis.

This clonotype was counted a single time. This chain links TRBV19 with TRBJ1-6; D uncertain. V lost 6 bases to trimming and J lost 6 bases, with 6 bases between them. This CDR3 region has 12 residues. Per germline, CDR1 LNHDA and CDR2 SQIVND (reference sequence). As DNA, the CDR3 is TGTGCCAGTAGCCTGGTTAATTCACCCCTCCACTTT. Its translation: CASSLVNSPLHF.

V is TRBV10-3 and J is TRBJ2-5, with 11 bases fitting TRBD1. Trimming cost V 0 bases and J 1 base; bases outside gene matches: 4. CDR3 length: 17 residues. CDR1 is ENHRY and CDR2 is SYGVKD in the germline V gene. The CDR3 here is CAISESWTGGLQETQYF. CDR3 nucleotide sequence: TGTGCCATCAGTGAGTCGTGGACAGGGGGCCTCCAAGAGACCCAGTACTTC.

This clonotype appeared a single time. This rearrangement joins TRBV9 to TRBJ2-1; 7 bases fit TRBD2. The germline gives CDR1 SGDLS, CDR2 YYNGEE. The V segment lost 4 bases and the J segment 1 base; nucleotides outside the gene matches: 5. The CDR3 is 15 residues long. In DNA form, the CDR3 reads TGTGCCAGCAGCCCGGGAGGAGGGTCCTACAATGAGCAGTTCTTC. It translates to CASSPGGGSYNEQFF.

This sequence joins TRBV4-1 and TRBJ2-2, with TRBD1 as a possible D gene (6 bases). The V and J ends lost 4 bases and 4 bases respectively, with 16 bases between them. The CDR3 extends over 16 amino acids. The germline CDR1 and CDR2 sequences are MGHRA and YSYEKL. CDR3 loop: CASSPETGVLTGELFF. In nucleotides, the CDR3 is TGCGCCAGCAGCCCAGAGACAGGAGTTCTCACCGGGGAGCTGTTTTTT.

This chain joins TRBV25-1 and TRBJ2-4; D not resolved. CDR3 length: 11 residues. V was cut by 1 base and J by 6 bases, with 1 base left in between. Germline V gene data show CDR1 as MGHDK and CDR2 as SYGVNS. The CDR3, as DNA: TGTGCCAGCAGTGAATCAAACATTCAGTACTTC. Encoded protein: CASSESNIQYF.

The V gene is TRBV12-3 or TRBV12-4, the J gene TRBJ2-7; D call uncertain. The CDR3 has 12 amino acids. Trimming removed 4 bases at V and 8 bases at J, with 12 bases between. The CDR3 loop is CASSSTGRKQYF. For the CDR3, the DNA is TGTGCCAGCAGTTCTACTGGGCGGAAGCAGTACTTC.

This chain joins TRBV11-2 and TRBJ2-4; D may correspond to TRBD1 or TRBD2 (6 bases each). This CDR3 contains 14 residues. V gave up 3 bases and J gave up 5 bases, with 11 bases separating them. CDR1 and CDR2 (germline): SGHAT, FQNNGV. CDR3 residues: CASSFPGAENIQYF. The CDR3 nucleotides are TGTGCCAGCAGCTTTCCGGGGGCGGAAAACATTCAGTACTTC.

This chain links TRBV13 with TRBJ1-4, with D maybe TRBD1 (5 bases). Trimming left V 3 bases short and J 1 base short, with 12 bases between. Germline V gene sequence: CDR1 PRHDT, CDR2 FYEKMQ (reference sequence). The CDR3 spans 16 residues. CDR3 DNA sequence: TGTGCCAGCAGCTTGGGGCCCGACAGAACTAATGAAAAACTGTTTTTT. Translating gives CASSLGPDRTNEKLFF. Full variable domain (missing parts from reference TRBV13 and TRBJ1-4): AAGVIQSPRHLIKEKRETATLKCYPIPRHDTVYWYQQGPGQDPQFLISFYEKMQSDKGSIPDRFSAQQFSDYHSELNMSSLELGDSALYFCASSLGPDRTNEKLFFGSGTQLSVL.

The chain has TRBV15 and TRBJ1-6, with no clear D. This CDR3 comprises 14 residues. Germline CDR1 and CDR2: LNHNV and YYDKDF (reference sequence). Trimming stripped 0 bases from V and 5 bases from J, with 5 bases between. CDR3 loop: CATSRERDNSPLHF. The CDR3 DNA is TGTGCCACCAGCAGAGAAAGGGATAATTCACCCCTCCACTTT.

The chain links TRBV9 to TRBJ2-1; tentative D call: TRBD1 (7 bases). The CDR3 loop spans 17 amino acids. Germline CDR1 reads SGDLS; CDR2 reads YYNGEE. V was trimmed by 0 bases and J by 5 bases, leaving 18 bases between them. CDR3 amino acids: CASSVAQGGNGDNEQFF. As DNA, the CDR3 is TGTGCCAGCAGCGTAGCCCAGGGGGGTAACGGTGACAATGAGCAGTTCTTC. The whole variable domain, filled in from reference TRBV9 and TRBJ2-1, reads DSGVTQTPKHLITATGQRVTLRCSPRSGDLSVYWYQQSLDQGLQFLIQYYNGEERAKGNILERFSAQQFPDLHSELNLSSLELGDSALYFCASSVAQGGNGDNEQFFGPGTRLTVL.

The V gene is TRBV19, the J gene TRBJ2-6, with D possibly being TRBD1 or TRBD2 (5 bases each). V lost 7 bases, J lost 2 bases, and 9 bases lay in between. CDR1 is LNHDA, CDR2 SQIVND, per germline (reference sequence). This CDR3 is built from 14 residues. Here the CDR3 reads CASKMGAGANVLTF. The CDR3 nucleotides read TGTGCCAGTAAGATGGGGGCTGGGGCCAACGTCCTGACTTTC. Together with reference TRBV19 and TRBJ2-6, the CDR3 gives the full variable domain: DGGITQSPKYLFRKEGQNVTLSCEQNLNHDAMYWYRQDPGQGLRLIYYSQIVNDFQKGDIAEGYSVSREKKESFPLTVTSAQKNPTAFYLCASKMGAGANVLTFGAGSRLTVL.

Only one count was recorded for this clonotype. The chain combines TRBV29-1 with TRBJ1-5; 10 bases fit TRBD1. Germline lookup yields CDR1 SQVTM and CDR2 ANQGSEA. J gave up 1 base and V 6 bases, and 3 bases lay outside the gene matches. The CDR3 is 14 residues long. The CDR3 spells CSVGGQGSNQPQHF. The CDR3 coding sequence is TGCAGCGTAGGGGGACAGGGGAGCAATCAGCCCCAGCATTTT.

This clonotype was seen a handful of times. The V gene is TRBV25-1, the J gene TRBJ2-2; D uncertain. Germline CDR1 reads MGHDK; CDR2 reads SYGVNS. Between the trimmed V and J ends, which lost 3 bases and 4 bases, there was a span of 9 bases. The CDR3 contains 14 residues. The CDR3 DNA reads TGTGCCAGCAGTGATCGGGTCGGCACCGGGGAGCTGTTTTTT. It translates to CASSDRVGTGELFF.

Written as DNA, the CDR3 is TGTGCCAGCTCACGGCGGGACCGCTACGAGCAGTACTTC. Protein sequence: CASSRRDRYEQYF. V is TRBV18 and J is TRBJ2-7; TRBD2 is a possible D gene (6 bases). Per germline, CDR1 KGHSH and CDR2 LQKENI. V shed 4 bases and J shed 3 bases, with 10 bases lying between them. The CDR3 extends over 13 amino acids.

The genes are TRBV4-1 and TRBJ2-5; D not certain. Trimming took off 2 bases at V and 2 bases at J, with 6 bases between the two ends. The CDR3 totals 13 residues. Germline assignment: CDR1 MGHRA and CDR2 YSYEKL. CDR3 region: CASSQLGQETQYF. CDR3 in DNA: TGCGCCAGCAGCCAACTAGGGCAAGAGACCCAGTACTTC.

This chain uses TRBV7-9 with TRBJ1-2; D unresolved. V lost 2 bases to trimming and J lost 7 bases, with 17 bases between them. CDR1 and CDR2 from the germline V gene are SEHNR and FQNEAQ (reference sequence). This CDR3 is built from 15 residues. In nucleotides, the CDR3 is TGTGCCAGCAGCTTACCCCCCGGGGTCAAGACTGGCTACACCTTC. It encodes CASSLPPGVKTGYTF.

This clonotype was found once. This chain joins TRBV7-9 and TRBJ2-1; 8 nucleotides line up with TRBD2. CDR3 length: 19 residues. V was pared by 4 bases and J by 2 bases, with 16 bases of the junction left unmatched. Germline V gene data show CDR1 as SEHNR and CDR2 as FQNEAQ (reference sequence). The CDR3 is CASSSDSWVAGRTYNEQFF. CDR3 coding DNA: TGTGCCAGCAGCTCGGACTCATGGGTAGCGGGAAGGACCTACAATGAGCAGTTCTTC.

This rearrangement joins TRBV9 to TRBJ2-7; perhaps TRBD2 as D (5 bases). CDR1 is SGDLS, CDR2 YYNGEE, per germline. V lost 3 bases, J lost 5 bases, and 15 bases lay in between. The CDR3 totals 14 residues. The CDR3 is CASSARSGSDEQYF. CDR3 sequence (DNA): TGTGCCAGCAGCGCCCGCTCGGGGTCGGACGAGCAGTACTTC.

Of note for this clonotype: At one of its ends the junction is not consistent with the germline gene, which may arise from a read error. The rearrangement joins TRBV19 to TRBJ1-2; a possible D gene is TRBD1 (6 bases). The CDR3 consists of 13 residues. Germline CDR1 is LNHDA and CDR2 is SQIVND (reference sequence). In DNA, the CDR3 is TGTGCCAGTATCCCCACCGGGACACCCAGCCTAAGCTTC. It encodes CASIPTGTPSLSF. Combining the CDR3 with reference TRBV19 and TRBJ1-2 gives the whole variable domain DGGITQSPKYLFRKEGQNVTLSCEQNLNHDAMYWYRQDPGQGLRLIYYSQIVNDFQKGDIAEGYSVSREKKESFPLTVTSAQKNPTAFYLCASIPTGTPSLSFGSGTRLTVV.

The rearrangement uses TRBV4-1 and TRBJ1-1, with D unclear. The ends were cut back, 0 bases at V and 4 bases at J, with 15 bases in the middle. The CDR3 sequence is 16 residues long. The germline CDR1 and CDR2 sequences are MGHRA and YSYEKL. The CDR3 region is CASSQDPERVGTEAFF. Written as DNA, the CDR3 is TGCGCCAGCAGCCAAGACCCCGAGCGGGTCGGCACTGAAGCTTTCTTT.

The genes are TRBV27 and TRBJ2-1, with D perhaps TRBD1 (6 bases). The germline V gene encodes CDR1 MNHEY and CDR2 SMNVEV (reference sequence). The length of the CDR3 is 15 residues. V was cut by 6 bases and J by 0 bases, with 12 bases left in between. The CDR3 DNA reads as TGTGCCAGCAGACCCGGACAGAGCTCCTACAATGAGCAGTTCTTC. Its translation: CASRPGQSSYNEQFF.

This rearrangement joins TRBV6-6 to TRBJ2-3; D is unclear. The CDR3 covers 14 residues. Trimming cost V 1 base and J 2 bases, with 7 bases left between them. CDR1 MNHNY and CDR2 SVGAGI come from the germline V gene (reference sequence). CDR3 bases: TGTGCCAGCAGTTACTTTAGGGACACAGATACGCAGTATTTT. Its protein product is CASSYFRDTDTQYF.